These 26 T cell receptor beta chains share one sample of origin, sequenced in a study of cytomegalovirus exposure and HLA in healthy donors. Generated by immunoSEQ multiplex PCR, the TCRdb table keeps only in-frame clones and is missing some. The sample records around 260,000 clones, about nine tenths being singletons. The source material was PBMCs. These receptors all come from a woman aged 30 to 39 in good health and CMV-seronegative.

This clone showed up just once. The CDR3 region is CASPLGAGYQETQYF. CDR3 nucleotides: TGCGCCAGCCCCCTAGGTGCGGGGTACCAAGAGACCCAGTACTTC. The chain joins TRBV5-1 to TRBJ2-5; D may be TRBD2 (6 bases). Per germline, CDR1 SGHRS and CDR2 YFSETQ. The CDR3 extends over 15 amino acids. V lost 7 bases to trimming and J lost 0 bases, with 16 bases between them.

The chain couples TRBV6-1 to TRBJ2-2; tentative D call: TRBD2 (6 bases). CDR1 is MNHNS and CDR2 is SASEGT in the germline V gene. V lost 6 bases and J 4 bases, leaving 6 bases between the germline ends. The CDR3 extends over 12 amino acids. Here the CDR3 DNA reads TGTGCCAGCAGAGCGGGCACCGGGGAGCTGTTTTTT. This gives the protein CASRAGTGELFF.

CDR3 in DNA: TGCAGTGCGAGCTCGCCTAATGAGCAGTTCTTC. Its translation: CSASSPNEQFF. The chain employs TRBV20-1 and TRBJ2-1, with unresolved D. The CDR3 totals 11 residues. V dropped 6 bases and J dropped 7 bases, with 10 bases sitting between them. CDR1 is DFQATT, CDR2 SNEGSKA, per germline (reference sequence).

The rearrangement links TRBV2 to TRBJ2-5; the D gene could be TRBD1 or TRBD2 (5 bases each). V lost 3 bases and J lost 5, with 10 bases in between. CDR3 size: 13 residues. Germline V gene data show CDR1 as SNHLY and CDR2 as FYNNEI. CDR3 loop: CASSDRDGETQYF. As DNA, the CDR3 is TGTGCCAGCAGTGACCGGGACGGGGAGACCCAGTACTTC.

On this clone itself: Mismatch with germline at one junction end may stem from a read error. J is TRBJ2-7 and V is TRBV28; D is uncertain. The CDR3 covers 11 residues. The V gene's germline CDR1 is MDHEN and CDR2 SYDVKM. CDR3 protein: CASSSVGLPDF. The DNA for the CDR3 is TGTGCCAGCAGCTCCGTCGGGCTCCCCGACTTC.

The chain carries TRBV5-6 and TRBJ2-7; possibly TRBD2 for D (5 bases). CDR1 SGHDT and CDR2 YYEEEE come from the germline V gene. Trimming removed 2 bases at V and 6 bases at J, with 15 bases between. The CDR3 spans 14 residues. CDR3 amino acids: CASSFSSSSFEQYF. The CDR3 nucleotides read TGTGCCAGCAGCTTTTCTAGCTCCAGTTTCGAGCAGTACTTC.

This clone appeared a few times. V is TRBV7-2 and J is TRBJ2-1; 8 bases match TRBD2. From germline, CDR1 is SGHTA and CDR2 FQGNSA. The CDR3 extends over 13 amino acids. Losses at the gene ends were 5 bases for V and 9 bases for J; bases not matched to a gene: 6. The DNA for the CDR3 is TGTGCCAGCAGCAAGGGACTAGTCCTTGAGCAGTTCTTC. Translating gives CASSKGLVLEQFF.

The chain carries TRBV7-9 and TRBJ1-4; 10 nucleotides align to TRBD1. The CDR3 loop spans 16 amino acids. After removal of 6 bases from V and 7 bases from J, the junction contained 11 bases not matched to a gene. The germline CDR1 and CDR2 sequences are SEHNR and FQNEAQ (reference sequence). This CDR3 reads CASSWTGGLGGEKLFF. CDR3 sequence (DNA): TGTGCCAGCAGTTGGACAGGGGGATTAGGTGGTGAAAAACTGTTTTTT.

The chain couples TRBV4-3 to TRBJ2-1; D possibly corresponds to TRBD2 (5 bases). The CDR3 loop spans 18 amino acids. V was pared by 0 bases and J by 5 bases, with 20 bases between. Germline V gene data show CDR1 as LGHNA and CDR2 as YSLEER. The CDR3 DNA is TGCGCCAGCAGCCAAGATAGGTTTCGGGAAAAGCACCACAATGAGCAGTTCTTC. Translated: CASSQDRFREKHHNEQFF.

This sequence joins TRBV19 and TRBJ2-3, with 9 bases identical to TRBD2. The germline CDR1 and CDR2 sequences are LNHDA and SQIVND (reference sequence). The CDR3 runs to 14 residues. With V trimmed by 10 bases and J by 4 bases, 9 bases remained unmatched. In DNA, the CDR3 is TGTGCCACAAAGGGCGGGAGGGAGGCAGATACGCAGTATTTT. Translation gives CATKGGREADTQYF.

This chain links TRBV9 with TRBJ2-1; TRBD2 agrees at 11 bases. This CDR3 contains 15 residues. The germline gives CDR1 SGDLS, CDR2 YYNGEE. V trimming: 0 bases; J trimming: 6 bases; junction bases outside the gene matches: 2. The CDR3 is CASSVGLAGLNEQFF. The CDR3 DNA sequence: TGTGCCAGCAGCGTAGGACTAGCGGGACTCAATGAGCAGTTCTTC.

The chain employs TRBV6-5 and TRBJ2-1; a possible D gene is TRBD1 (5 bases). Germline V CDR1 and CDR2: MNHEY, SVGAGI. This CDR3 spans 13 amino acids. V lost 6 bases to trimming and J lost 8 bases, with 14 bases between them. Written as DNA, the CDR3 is TGTGCCAGCAGACAGGATGCTCTTGATGAGCAGTTCTTC. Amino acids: CASRQDALDEQFF.

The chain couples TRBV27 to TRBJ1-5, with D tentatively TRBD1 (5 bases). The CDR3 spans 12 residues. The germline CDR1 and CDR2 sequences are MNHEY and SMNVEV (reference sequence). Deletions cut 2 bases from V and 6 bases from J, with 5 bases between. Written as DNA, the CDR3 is TGTGCCAGCAGTTTAGGGGGTCAGCCCCAGCATTTT. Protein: CASSLGGQPQHF.

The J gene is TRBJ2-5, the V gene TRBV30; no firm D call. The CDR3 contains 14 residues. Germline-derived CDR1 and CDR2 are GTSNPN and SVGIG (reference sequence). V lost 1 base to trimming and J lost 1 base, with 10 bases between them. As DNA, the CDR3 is TGTGCCTGGAGTGCCAGTGGTAGCCAAGAGACCCAGTACTTC. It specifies CAWSASGSQETQYF.

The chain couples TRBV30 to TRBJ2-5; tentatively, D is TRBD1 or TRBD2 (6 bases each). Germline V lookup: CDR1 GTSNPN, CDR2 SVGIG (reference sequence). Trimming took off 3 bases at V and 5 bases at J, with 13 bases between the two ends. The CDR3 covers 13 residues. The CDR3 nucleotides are TGTGCCTGGAGAGGAGGGGGAGGCGAGACCCAGTACTTC. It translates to CAWRGGGGETQYF.

Here the CDR3 DNA reads TGCGCCAGCAGTGTCCAGGGTACTAGCTCCTACGAGCAGTACTTC. Protein product: CASSVQGTSSYEQYF. The rearrangement uses TRBV10-1 and TRBJ2-7; D may be TRBD1 or TRBD2 (5 bases each). V lost 4 bases to trimming and J lost 0 bases, with 13 bases between them. The germline V gene has CDR1 WNHNN and CDR2 SYGVQD (reference sequence). The CDR3 has 15 residues.

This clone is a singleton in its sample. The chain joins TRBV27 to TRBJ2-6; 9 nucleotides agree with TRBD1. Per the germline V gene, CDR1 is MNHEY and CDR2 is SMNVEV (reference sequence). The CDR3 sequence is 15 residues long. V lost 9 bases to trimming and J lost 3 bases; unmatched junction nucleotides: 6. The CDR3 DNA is TGTGCCAGGGGACAGGGAGACGGTGGGGCCAACGTCCTGACTTTC. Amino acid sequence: CARGQGDGGANVLTF.

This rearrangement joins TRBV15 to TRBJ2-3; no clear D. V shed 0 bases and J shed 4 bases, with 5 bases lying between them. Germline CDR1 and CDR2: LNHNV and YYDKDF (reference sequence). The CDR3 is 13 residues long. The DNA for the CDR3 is TGTGCCACCAGCAGAGAAGGAGCAGATACGCAGTATTTT. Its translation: CATSREGADTQYF.

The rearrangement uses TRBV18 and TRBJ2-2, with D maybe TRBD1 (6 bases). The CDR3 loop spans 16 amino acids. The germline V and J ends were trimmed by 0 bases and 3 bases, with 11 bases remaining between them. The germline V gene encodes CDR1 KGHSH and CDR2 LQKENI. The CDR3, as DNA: TGTGCCAGCTCACCACCGATACAGGGTTACACCGGGGAGCTGTTTTTT. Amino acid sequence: CASSPPIQGYTGELFF.

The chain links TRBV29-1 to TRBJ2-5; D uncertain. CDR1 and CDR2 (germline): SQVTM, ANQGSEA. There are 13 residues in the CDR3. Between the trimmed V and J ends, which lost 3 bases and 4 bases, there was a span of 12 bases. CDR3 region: CSVETLVGETQYF. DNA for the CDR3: TGCAGCGTTGAGACCTTAGTTGGAGAGACCCAGTACTTC.

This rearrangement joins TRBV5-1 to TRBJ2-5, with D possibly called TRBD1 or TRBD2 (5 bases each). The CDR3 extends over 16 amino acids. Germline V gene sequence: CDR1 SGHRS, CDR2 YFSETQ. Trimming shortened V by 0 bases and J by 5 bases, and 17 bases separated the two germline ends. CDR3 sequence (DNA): TGCGCCAGCAGCTTGGCCAAGCAGGGACGAGGGGAGACCCAGTACTTC. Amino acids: CASSLAKQGRGETQYF.

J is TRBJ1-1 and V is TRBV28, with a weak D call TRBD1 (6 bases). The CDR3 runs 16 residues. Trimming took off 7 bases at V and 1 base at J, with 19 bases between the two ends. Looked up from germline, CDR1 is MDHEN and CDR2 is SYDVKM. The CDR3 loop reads CASITSGWGANTEAFF. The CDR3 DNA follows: TGTGCCAGCATTACCTCCGGCTGGGGGGCGAACACTGAAGCTTTCTTT.

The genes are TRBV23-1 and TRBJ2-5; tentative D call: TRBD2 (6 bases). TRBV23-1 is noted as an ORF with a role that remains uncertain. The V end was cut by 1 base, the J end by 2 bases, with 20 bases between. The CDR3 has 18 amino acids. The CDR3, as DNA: TGCGCCAGCAGTCAATTAAAGTCTTATGGGAGGCGGCAAGAGACCCAGTACTTC. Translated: CASSQLKSYGRRQETQYF.

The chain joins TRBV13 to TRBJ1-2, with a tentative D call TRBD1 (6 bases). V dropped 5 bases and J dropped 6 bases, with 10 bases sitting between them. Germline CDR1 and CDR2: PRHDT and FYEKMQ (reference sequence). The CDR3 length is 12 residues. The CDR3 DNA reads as TGTGCCAGCAGCCAGACAGGCGATGGCTACACCTTC. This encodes CASSQTGDGYTF.

The CDR3 region has the DNA TGTGCCTGGAGTGGTGATAGCGGGAGCTCCTACAATGAGCAGTTCTTC. This encodes CAWSGDSGSSYNEQFF. The gene calls are TRBV30 and TRBJ2-1, with 9 nucleotides matching TRBD2. The CDR3 runs to 16 residues. V shed 1 base, J shed 0 bases, and the junction held 4 bases outside the gene matches. Germline lookup yields CDR1 GTSNPN and CDR2 SVGIG (reference sequence).

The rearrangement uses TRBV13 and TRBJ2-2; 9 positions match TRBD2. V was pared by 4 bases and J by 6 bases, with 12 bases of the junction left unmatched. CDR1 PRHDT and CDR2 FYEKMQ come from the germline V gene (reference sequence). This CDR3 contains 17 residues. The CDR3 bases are TGTGCCAGCAGCTCATCACCGGGACTAGCTCTCCCCGGGGAGCTGTTTTTT. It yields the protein CASSSSPGLALPGELFF.